The 8 T cell receptor beta chains below come from one sample, sequenced in a study of cytomegalovirus exposure and HLA in healthy donors. PCR employed 60 Vbeta and 13 Jbeta primers. Sequencing was performed with immunoSEQ multiplex PCR; in TCRdb, only in-frame clones are kept and a portion is missing. This sample has some 150,000 clones, with about 75% found just once. The sequencing sample was made of PBMCs. These receptors originate from a man aged 40-50 years in good health and CMV-seronegative.

The chain uses TRBV4-1 and TRBJ2-7; TRBD2 aligns across 8 bases. V trimming: 3 bases; J trimming: 10 bases; junction bases outside the gene matches: 8. Germline CDR1 and CDR2: MGHRA and YSYEKL. The CDR3 is 13 amino acids. CDR3 bases: TGCGCCAGCAGCCATCCCCGGGAGGGCCTACAGTACTTC. Amino acids: CASSHPREGLQYF.

This clone was recorded a few times. This chain connects TRBV27 to TRBJ2-7; D possibly corresponds to TRBD1 (6 bases). CDR3 length: 14 residues. Looked up from germline, CDR1 is MNHEY and CDR2 is SMNVEV (reference sequence). Trimming shortened V by 4 bases and J by 3 bases, and 13 bases separated the two germline ends. CDR3 nucleotide sequence: TGTGCCAGCAGTTCAATCACAGGGAACTACGAGCAGTACTTC. This codes for CASSSITGNYEQYF.

V gene TRBV4-1 combines with J gene TRBJ1-2, with TRBD1 as a possible D gene (5 bases). Trimming took off 3 bases at V and 1 base at J, with 12 bases between the two ends. The CDR3 is made up of 15 amino acids. Germline V gene sequence: CDR1 MGHRA, CDR2 YSYEKL. CDR3 nucleotides: TGCGCCAGCAGCCATGGGGGGAACTATAACTATGGCTACACCTTC. Translation: CASSHGGNYNYGYTF.

The rearrangement uses TRBV30 and TRBJ2-7; TRBD1 agrees at 8 bases. V shed 3 bases and J 3 bases; nucleotides not matched to a gene: 10. The germline V gene has CDR1 GTSNPN and CDR2 SVGIG (reference sequence). The CDR3 contains 15 residues. The CDR3 DNA follows: TGTGCCTGGAGCCCCCCGGACAGGGTCCACTACGAGCAGTACTTC. Translation: CAWSPPDRVHYEQYF.

The chain recombines TRBV21-1 with TRBJ2-5; the table's D call, TRBD1, has no DNA check behind it. TRBV21-1 constitutes a pseudogene. The CDR3 is 17 amino acids. In DNA, the CDR3 is TGTGCCAGCAGCATCGGACCTGAAAACAGGTACCAAGAGACCCAGTACTTC. Translation: CASSIGPENRYQETQYF.

The gene calls are TRBV30 and TRBJ2-1; TRBD2 aligns across 13 bases. The CDR3 runs 15 residues. V gave up 3 bases and J gave up 7 bases; unmatched junction bases: 6. Germline CDR1 GTSNPN, CDR2 SVGIG (reference sequence). For the CDR3, the DNA is TGTGCCTGGAGCGGACTAGCGGGGGTTTATAATGAGCAGTTCTTC. This sequence encodes CAWSGLAGVYNEQFF. Variable domain in full (rest from reference TRBV30 and TRBJ2-1): SQTIHQWPATLVQPVGSPLSLECTVEGTSNPNLYWYRQAAGRGLQLLFYSVGIGQISSEVPQNLSASRPQDRQFILSSKKLLLSDSGFYLCAWSGLAGVYNEQFFGPGTRLTVL.

In this sample, this clone turned up a few times. The chain carries TRBV6-4 and TRBJ1-2, with 12 bases matching TRBD1. Trimming took 5 bases from V and 7 from J; bases not matched to a gene: 8. The CDR3 sequence is 15 residues long. Germline CDR1 reads MRHNA; CDR2 reads SNTAGT. CDR3: CASSSGTGGAGGYTF. The CDR3 DNA reads as TGTGCCAGCAGTTCCGGGACAGGGGGCGCGGGTGGCTACACCTTC.

The chain couples TRBV5-1 to TRBJ1-2, with D perhaps TRBD1 (5 bases). This CDR3 has 14 residues. Germline CDR1 is SGHRS and CDR2 is YFSETQ. Between the trimmed V and J ends, which lost 4 bases and 3 bases, there was a span of 13 bases. The CDR3: CASSPRGPDYGYTF. CDR3 sequence (DNA): TGCGCCAGCAGCCCAAGGGGCCCGGACTATGGCTACACCTTC.